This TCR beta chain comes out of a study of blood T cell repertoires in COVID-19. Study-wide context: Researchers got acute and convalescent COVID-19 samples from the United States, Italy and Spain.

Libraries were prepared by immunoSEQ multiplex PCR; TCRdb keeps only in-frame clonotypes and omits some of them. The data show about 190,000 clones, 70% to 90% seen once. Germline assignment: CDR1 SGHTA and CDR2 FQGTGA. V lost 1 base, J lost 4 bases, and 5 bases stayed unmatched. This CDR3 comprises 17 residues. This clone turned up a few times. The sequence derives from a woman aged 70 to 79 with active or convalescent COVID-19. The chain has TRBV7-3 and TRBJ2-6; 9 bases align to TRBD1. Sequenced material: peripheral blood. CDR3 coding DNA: TGTGCCAGCAGCTTAAGGGGACAGGGATCCGGGGCCAACGTCCTGACTTTC. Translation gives CASSLRGQGSGANVLTF.